The source of this TCR beta chain is a study of vaccination and CD4 T cells after COVID-19. Cultured CD4+ T cells had their DNA profiled by the Oncomine TCR Beta short-read assay. After culture, CD4+ T cells served as the source for genomic DNA extraction. TCRdb re-derived calls from the PCR reads in MiXCR, one entry per CDR3 protein. The repertoire holds fewer than 12,000 distinct CDR3 sequences, with under 35% as singletons. Looked up from germline, CDR1 is SGHAT and CDR2 is FQNNGV. The V and J ends lost 3 bases and 0 bases respectively, with 5 bases between them. CDR3 size: 13 residues. Treatment given: roughly ten-day PBMC culture with coronavirus spike peptide pools or control peptides (ViraFEST assay). Gathered ahead of the COVID-19 pandemic (2011-2018) were the CD4+ T cells of the unexposed donor. Concerning this clonotype itself: Its antigen is not known.

V and J are TRBV11-2 and TRBJ2-5; D unresolved. Specimen: CD4+ T cells from blood, cultured in vitro. This clonotype originated in a human donor in good health. The CDR3 coding sequence is TGTGCCAGCAGCTTCGCACACCAAGAGACCCAGTACTTC. This codes for CASSFAHQETQYF.